The 8 T cell receptor beta chains reported below all come from one sample, sequenced in a study of molecular identifiers for immune sequencing clone quantification. TCRdb redid the calling of the PCR reads with MiXCR, one entry per CDR3 protein. The table lists some 680,000 distinct CDR3 sequences, 25% of them singletons, with approximately 0.75% in the top ten. The sequencing input was naive CD8+ T cells from blood, with Jurkat cell RNA spiked in. Subset defined: FACS-sorted CD8+CD4-CCR7+CD45RA+ naive T cells. The origin of the receptors is a human donor in good health. Some libraries in this study had Jurkat cell RNA spiked in.

CDR3 nucleotides: TGTGCCAGCAGACTGACTAGCGGGATCTACAATGAGCAGTTCTTC. Protein product: CASRLTSGIYNEQFF. This chain uses TRBV6-2 or TRBV6-3 with TRBJ2-1; 11 bases are shared with TRBD2. The CDR3 covers 15 residues. Germline values: CDR1 MNHEY, CDR2 SVGEGT. The junction had 4 bases not matched to a gene; V was cut back by 6 bases and J by 3 bases.

This clonotype has a count of ten or more. The chain joins TRBV20-1 to TRBJ2-3; D is perhaps TRBD1 or TRBD2 (6 bases each). CDR1 and CDR2 (germline): DFQATT, SNEGSKA (reference sequence). Trimming removed 4 bases at V and 2 bases at J, with 13 bases between. CDR3 size: 14 residues. The DNA of the CDR3 is TGCAGTGCTACTGCGAGGGGGGACACAGATACGCAGTATTTT. This codes for CSATARGDTDTQYF.

Concerning this clonotype itself: Likely a read error: the CDR3 ends without its conserved phenylalanine or tryptophan. The chain employs TRBV24-1 and TRBJ2-2, with 11 bases that match TRBD2. V was clipped by 0 bases and J by 2 bases; unmatched bases: 4. Germline CDR1 reads KGHDR; CDR2 reads SFDVKD. The CDR3 is 18 amino acids. DNA of the CDR3: TGTGCCACCAGTGATTTGCATACTAGCGGGGGAAACACCGGGGAGCTGTTTTTG. Its protein is CATSDLHTSGGNTGELFL.

There are many counts of this clonotype. This rearrangement joins TRBV4-3 to TRBJ1-5, with 7 nucleotides matching TRBD1. The CDR3 sequence is 14 residues long. The ends lost 3 bases at V and 8 bases at J; junction bases unmatched: 7. The germline CDR1 and CDR2 sequences are LGHNA and YSLEER. As DNA, the CDR3 is TGCGCCAGCAGCCAGGACCGGGACAGCGAGCCCCAGCATTTT. Its translation is CASSQDRDSEPQHF.

V gene TRBV13 combines with J gene TRBJ2-5; possibly TRBD2 for D (5 bases). Trimming removed 1 base from V and 2 bases from J, with 11 bases in between. The germline gives CDR1 PRHDT, CDR2 FYEKMQ (reference sequence). The CDR3 consists of 15 residues. The CDR3 sequence: CASSLEAADQETQYF. The CDR3, as DNA: TGTGCCAGCAGCTTAGAAGCAGCGGATCAAGAGACCCAGTACTTC.

The chain couples TRBV5-1 to TRBJ1-5, with 9 bases that match TRBD1. With V trimmed by 4 bases and J by 9 bases, 14 bases remained unmatched. This CDR3 region has 16 residues. Germline CDR1 and CDR2: SGHRS and YFSETQ. The CDR3 spells CASSPAPGQGSPPQHF. DNA of the CDR3: TGCGCCAGCAGCCCCGCTCCGGGACAGGGTAGTCCGCCCCAGCATTTT.

This sequence joins TRBV27 and TRBJ2-1; 9 bases match TRBD1. Germline CDR1 reads MNHEY; CDR2 reads SMNVEV (reference sequence). This CDR3 region has 14 residues. With V trimmed by 5 bases and J by 9 bases, 8 bases remained unmatched. DNA for the CDR3: TGTGCCAGCAGTCAGACAACAGGGGGCTCTGAGCAGTTCTTC. Its translation is CASSQTTGGSEQFF.

At least ten counts were recorded for this clonotype. The chain recombines TRBV9 with TRBJ2-6, with 7 bases that match TRBD1. The germline gives CDR1 SGDLS, CDR2 YYNGEE. V gave up 3 bases and J gave up 2 bases; unmatched junction bases: 11. The length of the CDR3 is 18 residues. The CDR3 loop reads CASSEGGPYAAGANVLTF. CDR3 bases: TGTGCCAGCAGCGAAGGGGGCCCCTATGCAGCTGGGGCCAACGTCCTGACTTTC.